What follows describes a single T cell receptor (beta chain). Sequencing of TCR beta covered CD8+ and CD4+ T cells obtained from blood. The study used treatment-naive patients who had stable or active relapsing-remitting disease as multiple sclerosis controls. Negative isolation yielded CD4+ and CD8+ T cells, and FACS enriched TEMRA cells. RNA in amounts of about 0.45 to 1 ug was reverse transcribed with random hexamers. TCRdb re-derived calls from the immunoSEQ multiplex PCR reads in MiXCR, one entry per CDR3 protein. Here the sample spans around 190,000 distinct CDR3 sequences, approximately 95% being singletons. This entry is derived from a study of CD8 T cells in Susac syndrome. Per germline, CDR1 DFQATT and CDR2 SNEGSKA (reference sequence). The trim removed 5 bases at V and 4 bases at J, leaving 11 bases unmatched. The CDR3 is made up of 16 amino acids.

This sequence joins TRBV20-1 and TRBJ2-3, with 11 bases aligning to TRBD1. The specimen sequenced was CD8+ T cells from PBMCs. The clonotype comes from a human donor with multiple sclerosis. CDR3 in amino acids: CSASPGTGGPPDTQYF. The DNA for the CDR3 is TGCAGTGCTTCTCCCGGGACAGGGGGTCCCCCAGATACGCAGTATTTT.